This T cell receptor (beta chain) was obtained from a study of blood T cell repertoires in COVID-19. In its sample, this clone was seen many times. Clones were read by immunoSEQ multiplex PCR, and TCRdb kept only the in-frame ones, dropping some. Of 150,000 to 200,000 clones listed, around 92% are singletons. The CDR3 has 16 amino acids. CDR1 MGHRA and CDR2 YSYEKL come from the germline V gene. Trimming removed 4 bases at V and 2 bases at J, with 14 bases between. V usage is TRBV4-1 and J usage is TRBJ1-4; a possible D gene is TRBD1 (5 bases). This receptor was taken from a man aged 25-45 years with COVID-19, enrolled during active disease. Material for sequencing was peripheral blood. In DNA form, the CDR3 reads TGCGCCAGCAGCCCTCGAGAGAAGGGGACTAATGAAAAACTGTTTTTT. It encodes CASSPREKGTNEKLFF.